This T cell receptor (beta chain) stems from a study of T cell responses to AZD1222 COVID-19 vaccine. Study-level points and caveats: Per reports, nearly half of all spike-specific TCRs target regions that are unmutated in variants.

Germline values: CDR1 SGHNT, CDR2 YYREEE (reference sequence). The CDR3 sequence is 14 residues long. V lost 0 bases to trimming and J lost 4 bases, with 5 bases between them. A note on this clone: Its antigen remains unidentified.

TCRdb's table, derived via immunoSEQ multiplex PCR, lists solely in-frame clones and lacks some. Here the sample spans more than 150,000 clones, approximately 91% being singletons. The source of this sequence is an adult who received the AZD1222 COVID-19 vaccine. This chain uses TRBV5-4 with TRBJ1-6; D is uncertain. The sequencing used peripheral blood, collected 28 days after the second AZD1222 dose. The CDR3 sequence is CASSLEGYNSPLHF. The CDR3 region has the DNA TGTGCCAGCAGCTTGGAAGGATATAATTCACCCCTCCACTTT. Based on the CDR3 plus reference TRBV5-4 and TRBJ1-6, the full variable domain is ETGVTQSPTHLIKTRGQQVTLRCSSQSGHNTVSWYQQALGQGPQFIFQYYREEENGRGNFPPRFSGLQFPNYSSELNVNALELDDSALYLCASSLEGYNSPLHFGNGTRLTVT.